This record looks at one TCR beta chain sequence and its context. Sequenced by immunoSEQ multiplex PCR; TCRdb stores in-frame clones only, minus some. Of 40,000 to 60,000 clones listed, 91% are singletons. This record belongs to a study of T cell changes during pregnancy in multiple sclerosis. The germline gives CDR1 MNHEY, CDR2 SMNVEV (reference sequence). V shed 0 bases and J 3 bases; nucleotides not matched to a gene: 4. The CDR3 runs 15 residues. The receptor was derived from a female donor with multiple sclerosis, enrolled in a pregnancy study. Sequencing used CD8+ T cells from peripheral blood mononuclear cells, obtained in the second trimester of pregnancy. This chain connects TRBV27 to TRBJ1-1; 7 nucleotides agree with TRBD1. The CDR3 protein is CASSLSGTAYTEAFF. CDR3 coding DNA: TGTGCCAGCAGTTTATCTGGGACAGCTTACACTGAAGCTTTCTTT.